A selection of T cell receptor beta chains follows, all from one sample in a study of CD8 T cells in ankylosing spondylitis. MiXCR was run by TCRdb on the 5' RACE reads, yielding one entry per CDR3 protein. The repertoire holds about 390,000 distinct CDR3 sequences, with around 22% as singletons. Sequences were obtained from blood, either unsorted or a sorted T cell fraction (not recorded which). These receptors came from a male donor with ankylosing spondylitis. The CDR3 runs from the conserved cysteine through the conserved F or W. D genes are given only for firm matches. Some rows have no size entry. The others give once, few or many, or a class for an expanded clone.

clone size: -; D gene: -; V gene: TRBV4-2; J gene: TRBJ1-2; CDR3 DNA: TGTGCCAGCAGCCAAGATAAGGTCGGTCTCTCGCGCTACACCTTC; CDR3 protein: CASSQDKVGLSRYTF
clone size: few; D gene: -; V gene: TRBV28; J gene: TRBJ2-2; CDR3 DNA: TGTGCCAGCATAAAGTCGCCAGGGGGGCGTACCGGGGAGCTGTTTTTT; CDR3 protein: CASIKSPGGRTGELFF
clone size: -; D gene: -; V gene: TRBV7-9; J gene: TRBJ1-6; CDR3 DNA: TGTGCCAGCAGCTTAGGACAGGACCGGCCCCTCCACTTT; CDR3 protein: CASSLGQDRPLHF
clone size: few; D gene: TRBD2; V gene: TRBV28; J gene: TRBJ2-7; CDR3 DNA: TGTGCCAGCAGGCGCTATCCGGGACTAGCGGGACGTGAGCAGTACTTC; CDR3 protein: CASRRYPGLAGREQYF
clone size: -; D gene: -; V gene: TRBV20-1; J gene: TRBJ2-3; CDR3 DNA: TGCAGTGCTAGAGATTTGGGGCTCACAGATACGCAGTATTTT; CDR3 protein: CSARDLGLTDTQYF
clone size: few; D gene: TRBD1; V gene: TRBV7-2; J gene: TRBJ2-7; CDR3 DNA: TGTGCCAGCAGCTTAGGGGGACAGGGCCTCTACGAGCAGTACTTC; CDR3 protein: CASSLGGQGLYEQYF
clone size: -; D gene: -; V gene: TRBV4-1; J gene: TRBJ2-1; CDR3 DNA: TGCGCCAGCAGCCAAGATGGTGCGCAGAAGCAGTTCTTC; CDR3 protein: CASSQDGAQKQFF
clone size: many; D gene: -; V gene: TRBV29-1; J gene: TRBJ1-5; CDR3 DNA: TGCAGCGTTGAAGTCAATAGCAATCAGCCCCAGCATTTT; CDR3 protein: CSVEVNSNQPQHF
clone size: -; D gene: -; V gene: TRBV9; J gene: TRBJ2-3; CDR3 DNA: TGTGCCAGCAGCGTCGAAACCGCGGGGCCGCAGTATTTT; CDR3 protein: CASSVETAGPQYF
clone size: -; D gene: -; V gene: TRBV7-3; J gene: TRBJ2-1; CDR3 DNA: TGTGCCAGCAGCGTACTCCCCCCGGCAAACAATGAGCAGTTCTTC; CDR3 protein: CASSVLPPANNEQFF
clone size: few; D gene: TRBD1; V gene: TRBV6-2/TRBV6-3; J gene: TRBJ1-5; CDR3 DNA: TGTGCCAGCAGGACAACAGGGGGTGATCAGCCCCAGCATTTT; CDR3 protein: CASRTTGGDQPQHF
clone size: few; D gene: -; V gene: TRBV7-2; J gene: TRBJ2-1; CDR3 DNA: TGTGCCAGCAGCCTTCGTTTGGAGACAGAGCAGTTCTTC; CDR3 protein: CASSLRLETEQFF
clone size: -; D gene: -; V gene: TRBV11-2; J gene: TRBJ2-7; CDR3 DNA: TGTGCCAGCAGCTTAGCCGATGGGGGGCAGGACTCCTACGAGCAGTACTTC; CDR3 protein: CASSLADGGQDSYEQYF
clone size: few; D gene: -; V gene: TRBV7-9; J gene: TRBJ2-7; CDR3 DNA: TGTGCCAGCAGCTTGGCTAGAGACGAGCAGTACTTC; CDR3 protein: CASSLARDEQYF
clone size: -; D gene: -; V gene: TRBV5-1; J gene: TRBJ2-1; CDR3 DNA: TGCGCCAGCAGCTTGGAACTTGGTGACGAGCAGTTCTTC; CDR3 protein: CASSLELGDEQFF
clone size: many; D gene: -; V gene: TRBV7-2; J gene: TRBJ2-1; CDR3 DNA: TGTGCCAGCAGCTTAGCACCGGGGAATGAGCAGTTCTTC; CDR3 protein: CASSLAPGNEQFF
clone size: many; D gene: -; V gene: TRBV5-1; J gene: TRBJ2-5; CDR3 DNA: TGCGCCAGCAGCTTGCGGGTCGGGGAGACCCAGTACTTC; CDR3 protein: CASSLRVGETQYF
clone size: -; D gene: TRBD1; V gene: TRBV19; J gene: TRBJ1-1; CDR3 DNA: TGTGCCAGTAGTGTGGACAGGGTTGGCACTGAAGCTTTCTTT; CDR3 protein: CASSVDRVGTEAFF
clone size: few; D gene: -; V gene: TRBV7-2; J gene: TRBJ2-1; CDR3 DNA: TGTGCCAGCAGCTTAATGGCGGGAATGAACAATGAGCAGTTCTTC; CDR3 protein: CASSLMAGMNNEQFF
clone size: -; D gene: -; V gene: TRBV7-9; J gene: TRBJ1-1; CDR3 DNA: TGTGCCAGCAGGTTGGCGGACTTTGCTTTCTTT; CDR3 protein: CASRLADFAFF
clone size: -; D gene: -; V gene: TRBV5-5; J gene: TRBJ1-2; CDR3 DNA: TGTGCCAGCAGCTTCGCGGGGACCGGCTATGGCTACACCTTC; CDR3 protein: CASSFAGTGYGYTF
clone size: -; D gene: -; V gene: TRBV4-1; J gene: TRBJ2-5; CDR3 DNA: TGCGCCAGCAGCCAAGCTCTTTCAGAGACCCAGTACTTC; CDR3 protein: CASSQALSETQYF
clone size: once; D gene: -; V gene: TRBV28; J gene: TRBJ1-6; CDR3 DNA: TGTGCCAGCAGTCCGACAGCTTACAATTCACCCCTCCACTTT; CDR3 protein: CASSPTAYNSPLHF
clone size: -; D gene: -; V gene: TRBV28; J gene: TRBJ2-1; CDR3 DNA: TGTGCCACCCTGTATGGAGGAGGGGCCAATGAGCAGTTCTTC; CDR3 protein: CATLYGGGANEQFF
clone size: -; D gene: TRBD2; V gene: TRBV7-8; J gene: TRBJ2-7; CDR3 DNA: TGTGCCAGCAGCCATCTAGCGGGAGGTCCCCACGAGCAGTACTTC; CDR3 protein: CASSHLAGGPHEQYF
clone size: few; D gene: TRBD1; V gene: TRBV3-1; J gene: TRBJ2-7; CDR3 DNA: TGTGCCAGCAGCGACCGGGACAGGACCAACGAGCAGTACTTC; CDR3 protein: CASSDRDRTNEQYF
clone size: few; D gene: -; V gene: TRBV2; J gene: TRBJ2-1; CDR3 DNA: TGTGCCAGCAAACCCCTGCGGAGCTTAGGCAATGAGCAGTTCTTC; CDR3 protein: CASKPLRSLGNEQFF
clone size: few; D gene: TRBD2; V gene: TRBV27; J gene: TRBJ2-2; CDR3 DNA: TGTGCCAGCCGGACTAGGCTGGTTCACACCGGGGAGCTGTTTTTT; CDR3 protein: CASRTRLVHTGELFF
clone size: few; D gene: -; V gene: TRBV2; J gene: TRBJ1-1; CDR3 DNA: TGTGCCAGCAGTGGGGACCTGAACACTGAAGCTTTCTTT; CDR3 protein: CASSGDLNTEAFF
clone size: few; D gene: -; V gene: TRBV7-8; J gene: TRBJ2-1; CDR3 DNA: TGTGCCAGCAGCCAAGACTGGAATGAGCAGTTCTTC; CDR3 protein: CASSQDWNEQFF
clone size: -; D gene: -; V gene: TRBV10-3; J gene: TRBJ2-5; CDR3 DNA: TGTGCCATCAGTGAAACTAGCCCCGTCGGGGAGACCCAGTACTTC; CDR3 protein: CAISETSPVGETQYF
clone size: medium-sized; D gene: -; V gene: TRBV5-1; J gene: TRBJ1-4; CDR3 DNA: TGCGCCAGCAGCTACGACAGTAATGAAAAACTGTTTTTT; CDR3 protein: CASSYDSNEKLFF
clone size: -; D gene: TRBD2; V gene: TRBV3-1; J gene: TRBJ2-5; CDR3 DNA: TGTGCCAGCGGAAGGGGGTCGGGAGGGGAGACCCAGTACTTC; CDR3 protein: CASGRGSGGETQYF
clone size: -; D gene: -; V gene: TRBV29-1; J gene: TRBJ1-5; CDR3 DNA: TGCAGCGTTGAGACGGGGAGAGATCAGCCCCAGCATTTT; CDR3 protein: CSVETGRDQPQHF
clone size: -; D gene: -; V gene: TRBV12-3/TRBV12-4; J gene: TRBJ1-6; CDR3 DNA: TGTGCCAGCAGTTTCGAGCGGGGCAATTCACCCCTCCACTTT; CDR3 protein: CASSFERGNSPLHF
clone size: many; D gene: TRBD1; V gene: TRBV29-1; J gene: TRBJ2-3; CDR3 DNA: TGCAGCGCCGGACAGGGGGGAGTGGGCACAGATACGCAGTATTTT; CDR3 protein: CSAGQGGVGTDTQYF
clone size: -; D gene: -; V gene: TRBV10-3; J gene: TRBJ2-7; CDR3 DNA: TGTGCCATCAGTGAGTACACAGGGTGGGCCTACGAGCAGTACTTC; CDR3 protein: CAISEYTGWAYEQYF
clone size: -; D gene: TRBD1; V gene: TRBV20-1; J gene: TRBJ2-7; CDR3 DNA: TGCAGTGCTAGAGCCTATCAGGGACAGGGGGACTACGAGCAGTACTTC; CDR3 protein: CSARAYQGQGDYEQYF
clone size: -; D gene: -; V gene: TRBV19; J gene: TRBJ2-3; CDR3 DNA: TGTGCCAGTAGTGTCGGACCGGGCACAGATACGCAGTATTTT; CDR3 protein: CASSVGPGTDTQYF
clone size: few; D gene: TRBD1; V gene: TRBV6-1; J gene: TRBJ2-7; CDR3 DNA: TGTGCCAGCAGAGAGGACAGGGAATCCTACGAGCAGTACTTC; CDR3 protein: CASREDRESYEQYF
clone size: -; D gene: -; V gene: TRBV29-1; J gene: TRBJ1-2; CDR3 DNA: TGCAGCGTTGTGGGAGACAGTGACTATGGCTACACCTTC; CDR3 protein: CSVVGDSDYGYTF
clone size: few; D gene: -; V gene: TRBV7-8; J gene: TRBJ1-4; CDR3 DNA: TGTGCCAGCAGCTCCTCCGGGACAAATGAAAAACTGTTTTTT; CDR3 protein: CASSSSGTNEKLFF
clone size: few; D gene: TRBD1; V gene: TRBV2; J gene: TRBJ1-4; CDR3 DNA: TGTGCCTGTCAGCAGGGGGACAGTAGGGAAAAACTGTTTTTT; CDR3 protein: CACQQGDSREKLFF
clone size: -; D gene: -; V gene: TRBV20-1; J gene: TRBJ1-1; CDR3 DNA: TGCAGTGCTAGCCCGCGGGCTGAAGCTTTCTTT; CDR3 protein: CSASPRAEAFF
clone size: few; D gene: -; V gene: TRBV7-9; J gene: TRBJ1-4; CDR3 DNA: TGTGCCAGCAGGCTAAATCGCAATGAAAAACTGTTTTTT; CDR3 protein: CASRLNRNEKLFF
clone size: few; D gene: -; V gene: TRBV28; J gene: TRBJ2-1; CDR3 DNA: TGTGCCAGCAGTTTATCGGAGCTTCTCCATGAGCAGTTCTTC; CDR3 protein: CASSLSELLHEQFF
clone size: -; D gene: -; V gene: TRBV28; J gene: TRBJ1-1; CDR3 DNA: TGTGCCAGCAGGGACCCCTGGGGGAGAGCTTTCTTT; CDR3 protein: CASRDPWGRAFF
clone size: few; D gene: TRBD2; V gene: TRBV28; J gene: TRBJ2-3; CDR3 DNA: TGTGCCAGCAGTTTAACTAGCGGGAGGGGGGGTACGCAGTATTTT; CDR3 protein: CASSLTSGRGGTQYF
clone size: few; D gene: TRBD1; V gene: TRBV29-1; J gene: TRBJ2-3; CDR3 DNA: TGCAGCGTGACCCGGGACAGGATGTACCCCTCCACAGATACGCAGTATTTT; CDR3 protein: CSVTRDRMYPSTDTQYF
clone size: -; D gene: -; V gene: TRBV6-2/TRBV6-3; J gene: TRBJ2-2; CDR3 DNA: TGTGCCAGCAGTCGCGCAAGCATCGCGAACACCGGGGAGCTGTTTTTT; CDR3 protein: CASSRASIANTGELFF
clone size: many; D gene: TRBD2; V gene: TRBV5-1; J gene: TRBJ2-3; CDR3 DNA: TGCGCCAGCAGCTTGGGTTCTAGCGGAGGCCTTAGCACAGATACGCAGTATTTT; CDR3 protein: CASSLGSSGGLSTDTQYF
clone size: -; D gene: TRBD1; V gene: TRBV27; J gene: TRBJ2-5; CDR3 DNA: TGTGCCAGCAGTCCCCTGACAGGGGGCCAAGAGACCCAGTACTTC; CDR3 protein: CASSPLTGGQETQYF
clone size: few; D gene: TRBD2; V gene: TRBV28; J gene: TRBJ2-7; CDR3 DNA: TGTGCCAGCACCCCCTCCCTAGCGGGAGTAAGCGAGCAGTACTTC; CDR3 protein: CASTPSLAGVSEQYF
clone size: -; D gene: -; V gene: TRBV19; J gene: TRBJ2-1; CDR3 DNA: TGTGCCAGTAGACCACGGGGGGACAACTCGGGTAGTGAGCAGTTCTTC; CDR3 protein: CASRPRGDNSGSEQFF
clone size: -; D gene: TRBD1; V gene: TRBV5-5; J gene: TRBJ2-2; CDR3 DNA: TGTGCCAGCAGCTTTTGGACAGGAGACACCGGGGAGCTGTTTTTT; CDR3 protein: CASSFWTGDTGELFF
clone size: -; D gene: -; V gene: TRBV4-1; J gene: TRBJ2-2; CDR3 DNA: TGCGCCAGCAGCCGACCCCCAGGGCGATGGTCCGGGGAGCTGTTTTTT; CDR3 protein: CASSRPPGRWSGELFF
clone size: -; D gene: -; V gene: TRBV12-3/TRBV12-4; J gene: TRBJ2-1; CDR3 DNA: TGTGCCAGCAATTTTGGGCTGAGCTCCTACAATGAGCAGTTCTTC; CDR3 protein: CASNFGLSSYNEQFF